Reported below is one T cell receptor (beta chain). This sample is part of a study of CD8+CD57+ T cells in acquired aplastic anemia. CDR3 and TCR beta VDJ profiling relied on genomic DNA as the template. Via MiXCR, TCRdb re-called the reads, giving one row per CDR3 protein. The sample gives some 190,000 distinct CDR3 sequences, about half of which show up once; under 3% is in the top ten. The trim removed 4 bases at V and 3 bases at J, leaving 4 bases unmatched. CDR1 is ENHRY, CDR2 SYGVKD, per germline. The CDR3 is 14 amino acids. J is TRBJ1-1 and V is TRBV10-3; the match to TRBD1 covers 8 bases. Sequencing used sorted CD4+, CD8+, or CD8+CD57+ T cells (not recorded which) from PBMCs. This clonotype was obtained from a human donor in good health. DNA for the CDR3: TGTGCCATCAGTGCAGGGGGCGCGGACACTGAAGCTTTCTTT. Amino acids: CAISAGGADTEAFF.